A selection of T cell receptor beta chains follows, all from one sample in a study of T cell repertoires in cytomegalovirus infection. One entry per CDR3 protein, called by TCRdb with MiXCR from the reads. Found here are about 360,000 distinct CDR3 sequences, over 15% of them singletons; the top ten hold roughly 9%. The source material was PBMCs. All receptors come from a human donor in good health (CMV status not recorded). Some clones in this sample may be carry-over from other donors' samples. Each CDR3 is given with its conserved first and last residue. D genes are given only for firm matches. Size is omitted from some rows. Given values are once, few, many or a class for expanded clones.

cdr3_length	v_call	d_call	clone_size	j_call	cdr3_aa	cdr3_nt
16	TRBV14	TRBD2	many	TRBJ2-1	CASSLNSGGFHNEQFF	TGTGCCAGCAGTCTCAATAGCGGGGGGTTCCACAATGAGCAGTTCTTC
11	TRBV6-8	TRBD1	few	TRBJ1-2	CASRPGQGGPF	TGTGCCAGCAGACCCGGACAGGGCGGGCCCTTC
14	TRBV15	TRBD1	.	TRBJ2-5	CATSVEGGWKTQYF	TGTGCCACCAGCGTAGAAGGGGGCTGGAAGACCCAGTACTTC
13	TRBV7-2	.	many	TRBJ1-2	CASSLGANYGYTF	TGTGCCAGCAGCTTAGGGGCTAACTATGGCTACACCTTC
13	TRBV20-1	.	.	TRBJ1-4	CSARDPQNEKLFF	TGCAGTGCTAGAGATCCCCAAAATGAAAAACTGTTTTTT
15	TRBV2	TRBD2	.	TRBJ2-5	CASRPAGRNRETQYF	TGTGCCAGCAGGCCAGCGGGGAGGAACCGGGAGACCCAGTACTTC
12	TRBV6-5	.	many	TRBJ2-1	CASSYRFGEQFF	TGTGCCAGCAGTTACCGTTTCGGTGAGCAGTTCTTC
16	TRBV24-1	TRBD1	few	TRBJ1-1	CATSDGGRGGYTEAFF	TGTGCCACCAGTGATGGGGGGAGAGGGGGCTACACTGAAGCTTTCTTT
14	TRBV29-1	.	many	TRBJ2-3	CSVAFRGSTDTQYF	TGCAGCGTTGCATTCAGGGGAAGCACAGATACGCAGTATTTT
16	TRBV7-8	.	many	TRBJ1-1	CASSALGATVYTEAFF	TGTGCCAGCAGTGCTTTAGGGGCTACGGTGTACACTGAAGCTTTCTTT
16	TRBV2	TRBD2	.	TRBJ2-1	CASSEGTSGGHNEQFF	TGTGCCAGCAGTGAAGGGACTAGCGGGGGGCACAATGAGCAGTTCTTC
13	TRBV7-8	TRBD2	many	TRBJ2-5	CASSPRGQETQYF	TGTGCCAGCAGCCCGCGGGGGCAAGAGACCCAGTACTTC
14	TRBV19	TRBD2	.	TRBJ2-1	CASSGSGGWREQFF	TGTGCCAGTAGTGGTAGCGGGGGCTGGAGAGAGCAGTTCTTC
13	TRBV20-1	.	few	TRBJ1-6	CSASRAHNSPLHF	TGCAGTGCGTCCCGGGCCCATAATTCACCCCTCCACTTT
16	TRBV7-2	.	many	TRBJ1-4	CASAMRSLTTNEKLFF	TGTGCCAGCGCTATGAGGAGCCTTACAACTAATGAAAAACTGTTTTTT
19	TRBV7-9	.	.	TRBJ2-2	CASSSMSRSPNSNTGELFF	TGTGCCAGCAGCTCGATGTCCAGATCCCCTAACTCGAACACCGGGGAGCTGTTTTTT